These 15 T cell receptor beta chains share one sample of origin, sequenced in a study of blood T cell repertoires in COVID-19. The method was immunoSEQ multiplex PCR; TCRdb's version includes in-frame clones alone and lacks a portion of them. Of around 280,000 clones listed, 85% to 90% are singletons. Input material: peripheral blood. The source of these receptors is an older man with acute or convalescent COVID-19.

J is TRBJ1-1 and V is TRBV12-3 or TRBV12-4; 7 nucleotides line up with TRBD1. The CDR3 is 13 residues long. The V and J ends lost 3 bases and 11 bases, in that order; junction bases with no gene match: 9. For the CDR3, the DNA is TGTGCCAGCAGTTTTTATTCAGGGGGTGACGCTTTCTTT. Translation: CASSFYSGGDAFF.

This clone appeared once. This chain links TRBV4-2 with TRBJ1-2; 9 bases fit TRBD1. V shed 5 bases, J shed 11 bases, and the junction held 9 bases outside the gene matches. Germline CDR1 LGHNA, CDR2 YNFKEQ. The CDR3 runs to 13 residues. The CDR3 is CASSKPGQGKYTF. The DNA of the CDR3 is TGTGCCAGCAGCAAACCGGGACAGGGAAAGTACACCTTC.

This clone is a singleton in its sample. The V gene is TRBV9, the J gene TRBJ2-5; 7 nucleotides align to TRBD2. The CDR3 is 15 amino acids. Trimming took 1 base from V and 5 from J; bases not matched to a gene: 8. CDR1 is SGDLS, CDR2 YYNGEE, per germline. CDR3 sequence reads: CASSVQAGFRETQYF. As DNA, the CDR3 is TGTGCCAGCAGCGTACAAGCGGGGTTCCGGGAGACCCAGTACTTC.

V gene TRBV28 combines with J gene TRBJ2-5, with D possibly TRBD2 on 7 matching bases. Germline CDR1 MDHEN, CDR2 SYDVKM. CDR3 length equals 13 residues. V shed 8 bases and J shed 3 bases, with 13 bases lying between them. CDR3 region: CASRGGGKETQYF. The CDR3 region has the DNA TGTGCCAGCCGGGGAGGGGGAAAAGAGACCCAGTACTTC. Based on the CDR3 plus reference TRBV28 and TRBJ2-5, the full variable domain is DVKVTQSSRYLVKRTGEKVFLECVQDMDHENMFWYRQDPGLGLRLIYFSYDVKMKEKGDIPEGYSVSREKKERFSLILESASTNQTSMYLCASRGGGKETQYFGPGTRLLVL.

This sequence joins TRBV7-3 and TRBJ2-2, with D maybe TRBD1 (5 bases). Trimming removed 1 base from V and 6 bases from J, with 12 bases in between. Germline loops: CDR1 SGHTA, CDR2 FQGTGA. CDR3 length: 15 residues. This CDR3 is CASSLSWVGPGELFF. In DNA, the CDR3 is TGTGCCAGCAGCTTAAGTTGGGTGGGGCCCGGGGAGCTGTTTTTT.

CDR3: CASSRDRDQPQHF. The DNA of the CDR3 is TGTGCCAGCAGCCGGGACAGGGATCAGCCCCAGCATTTT. The chain has TRBV7-2 and TRBJ1-5, with 9 bases matching TRBD1. Germline V gene data show CDR1 as SGHTA and CDR2 as FQGNSA. This CDR3 is 13 amino acids long. J was trimmed by 5 bases and V by 5 bases; bases with no gene match: 1.

The CDR3 DNA is TGTGCCAGCAGCTTGGGGACAGGGACCACCGGGGAGCTGTTTTTT. Its translation: CASSLGTGTTGELFF. This chain joins TRBV5-6 and TRBJ2-2; 8 bases are shared with TRBD1. CDR1 and CDR2 from the germline V gene are SGHDT and YYEEEE. V shed 0 bases, J shed 4 bases, and the junction held 2 bases outside the gene matches. This CDR3 contains 15 residues.

This chain connects TRBV3-1 (or the pseudogene TRBV3-2) to TRBJ1-5; D not resolved. The CDR3 runs to 13 residues. Trimming cost V 2 bases and J 5 bases, with 7 bases left between them. Germline loops: CDR1 LGHDT, CDR2 YNNKEL (reference sequence). As DNA, the CDR3 is TGTGCCAGCAGCCAACCAGGCCATCAGCCCCAGCATTTT. It translates to CASSQPGHQPQHF.

The V call is TRBV29-1, the J call TRBJ1-1; D is undetermined. Trimming took off 4 bases at V and 4 bases at J, with 7 bases between the two ends. The CDR3 covers 11 residues. Per the germline V gene, CDR1 is SQVTM and CDR2 is ANQGSEA. The DNA of the CDR3 is TGCAGCGTTGTATATTTCACTGAAGCTTTCTTT. Its protein is CSVVYFTEAFF.

The chain combines TRBV9 with TRBJ2-5, with D maybe TRBD2 (6 bases). Germline CDR1 is SGDLS and CDR2 is YYNGEE. With 0 bases removed from V and 2 bases from J, the gap between germline ends came to 11 bases. CDR3 size: 15 residues. CDR3 sequence reads: CASSVGASEQETQYF. CDR3 nucleotide sequence: TGTGCCAGCAGCGTAGGGGCTAGCGAGCAAGAGACCCAGTACTTC. Variable domain in full (rest from reference TRBV9 and TRBJ2-5): DSGVTQTPKHLITATGQRVTLRCSPRSGDLSVYWYQQSLDQGLQFLIQYYNGEERAKGNILERFSAQQFPDLHSELNLSSLELGDSALYFCASSVGASEQETQYFGPGTRLLVL.

The chain employs TRBV18 and TRBJ1-4; 7 nucleotides line up with TRBD1. V lost 3 bases to trimming and J lost 8 bases; unmatched junction nucleotides: 9. CDR1 and CDR2 (germline): KGHSH, LQKENI. The CDR3 is 15 residues long. Here the CDR3 DNA reads TGTGCCAGCTCACCGGGACAGCCTCGGGGCGAAAAACTGTTTTTT. As protein: CASSPGQPRGEKLFF.

The rearrangement joins TRBV4-2 to TRBJ1-5; D unresolved. The CDR3 is made up of 17 amino acids. V was clipped by 0 bases and J by 0 bases, with 12 bases between them. Germline V gene data show CDR1 as LGHNA and CDR2 as YNFKEQ. CDR3 in DNA: TGTGCCAGCAGCCAAGAATGGCAGGCCTATAGCAATCAGCCCCAGCATTTT. Translated: CASSQEWQAYSNQPQHF.

This sequence joins TRBV6-2 or TRBV6-3 and TRBJ2-5; a weak D match, TRBD1 (5 bases). V was shortened by 5 bases and J by 2 bases, with 12 bases between the two germline ends. CDR3 size: 14 residues. Germline CDR1 reads MNHEY; CDR2 reads SVGEGT. The CDR3 coding sequence is TGTGCCAGCAGTCGGACATATATTCAAGAGACCCAGTACTTC. Translated: CASSRTYIQETQYF.

The chain has TRBV5-8 and TRBJ2-1; 7 bases align to TRBD2. The CDR3 spans 13 residues. With V trimmed by 5 bases and J by 10 bases, 9 bases remained unmatched. Germline-derived CDR1 and CDR2 are SGHTS and YDEGEE. CDR3 DNA sequence: TGTGCCAGCAGTATGACTAGCTTCGGGGAGCAGTTCTTC. It yields the protein CASSMTSFGEQFF.

The chain carries TRBV11-2 and TRBJ1-1, with 9 nucleotides matching TRBD1. The germline V gene encodes CDR1 SGHAT and CDR2 FQNNGV. The length of the CDR3 is 13 residues. V shed 4 bases and J 6 bases; nucleotides not matched to a gene: 3. The CDR3 sequence is CASSWTGEPEAFF. In DNA form, the CDR3 reads TGTGCCAGCAGCTGGACAGGGGAACCTGAAGCTTTCTTT.